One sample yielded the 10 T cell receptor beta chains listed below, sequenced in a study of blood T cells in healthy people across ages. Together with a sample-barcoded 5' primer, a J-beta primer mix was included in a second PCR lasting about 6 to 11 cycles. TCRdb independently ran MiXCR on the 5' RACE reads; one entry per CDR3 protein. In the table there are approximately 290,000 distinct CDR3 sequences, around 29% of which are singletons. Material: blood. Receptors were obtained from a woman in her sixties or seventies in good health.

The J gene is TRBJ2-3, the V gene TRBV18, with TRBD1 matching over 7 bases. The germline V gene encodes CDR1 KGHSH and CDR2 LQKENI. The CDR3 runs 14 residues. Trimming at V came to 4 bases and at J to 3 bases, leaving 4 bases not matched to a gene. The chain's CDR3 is CASSLQGVTDTQYF. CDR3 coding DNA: TGTGCCAGCTCACTCCAGGGGGTAACAGATACGCAGTATTTT.

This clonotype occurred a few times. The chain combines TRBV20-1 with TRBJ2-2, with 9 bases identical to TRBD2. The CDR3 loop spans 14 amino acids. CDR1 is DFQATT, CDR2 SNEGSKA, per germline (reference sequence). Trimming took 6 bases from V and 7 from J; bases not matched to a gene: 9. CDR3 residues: CSAKKLAGNGELFF. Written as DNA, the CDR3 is TGCAGTGCGAAGAAACTAGCGGGTAACGGGGAGCTGTTTTTT.

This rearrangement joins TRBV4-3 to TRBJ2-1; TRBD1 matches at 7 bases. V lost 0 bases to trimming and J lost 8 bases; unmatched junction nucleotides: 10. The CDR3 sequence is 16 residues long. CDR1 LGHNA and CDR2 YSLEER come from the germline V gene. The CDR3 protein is CASSQDGRGHGDEQFF. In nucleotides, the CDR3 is TGCGCCAGCAGCCAAGATGGTAGGGGGCATGGTGATGAGCAGTTCTTC.

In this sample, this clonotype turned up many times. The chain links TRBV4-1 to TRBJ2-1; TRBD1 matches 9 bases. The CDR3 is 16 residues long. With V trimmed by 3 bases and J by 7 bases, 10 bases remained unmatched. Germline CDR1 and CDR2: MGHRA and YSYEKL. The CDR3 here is CASSQMDRGVVNEQFF. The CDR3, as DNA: TGCGCCAGCAGCCAGATGGACAGGGGAGTAGTAAATGAGCAGTTCTTC.

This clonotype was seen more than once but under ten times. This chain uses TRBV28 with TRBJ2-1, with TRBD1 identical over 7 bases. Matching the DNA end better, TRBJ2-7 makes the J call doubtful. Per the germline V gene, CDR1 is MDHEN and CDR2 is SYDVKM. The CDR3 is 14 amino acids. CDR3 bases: TGTGCCAGCAGTTCCTACAGGGGTCCCTACGAGCAGTACTTC. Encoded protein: CASSSYRGPYEQYF.

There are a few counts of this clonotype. DNA of the CDR3: TGCAGTGCTAGAGGGGGGGACAGGGCTAAGGGAGATACGCAGTATTTT. Protein product: CSARGGDRAKGDTQYF. The chain is built from TRBV20-1 and TRBJ2-3; 9 nucleotides agree with TRBD1. CDR1 DFQATT and CDR2 SNEGSKA come from the germline V gene (reference sequence). Trimming at V came to 1 base and at J to 5 bases, leaving 10 bases not matched to a gene. The CDR3 runs 16 residues.

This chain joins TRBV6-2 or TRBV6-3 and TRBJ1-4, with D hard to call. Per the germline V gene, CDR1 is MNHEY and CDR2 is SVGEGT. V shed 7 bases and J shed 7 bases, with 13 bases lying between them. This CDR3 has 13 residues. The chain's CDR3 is CASTYRTLEKLFF. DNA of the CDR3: TGTGCCAGCACCTACCGGACGCTTGAAAAACTGTTTTTT.

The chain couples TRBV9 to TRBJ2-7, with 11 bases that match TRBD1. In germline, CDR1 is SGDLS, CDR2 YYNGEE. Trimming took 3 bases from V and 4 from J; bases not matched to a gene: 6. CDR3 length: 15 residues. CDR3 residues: CASSATGTGGYEQYF. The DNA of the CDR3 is TGTGCCAGCAGCGCAACCGGGACAGGGGGTTACGAGCAGTACTTC.

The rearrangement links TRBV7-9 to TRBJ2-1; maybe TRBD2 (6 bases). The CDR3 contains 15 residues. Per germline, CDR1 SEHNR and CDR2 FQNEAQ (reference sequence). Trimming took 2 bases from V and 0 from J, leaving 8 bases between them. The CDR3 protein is CASSLRSGSYNEQFF. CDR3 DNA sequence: TGTGCCAGCAGCTTACGTAGCGGCTCCTACAATGAGCAGTTCTTC.

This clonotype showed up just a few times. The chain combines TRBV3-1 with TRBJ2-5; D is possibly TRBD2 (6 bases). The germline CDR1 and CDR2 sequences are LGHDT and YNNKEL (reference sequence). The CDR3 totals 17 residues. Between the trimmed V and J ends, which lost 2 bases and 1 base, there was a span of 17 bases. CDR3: CASSQPRRASGQETQYF. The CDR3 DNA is TGTGCCAGCAGCCAACCGCGGAGGGCCTCAGGCCAAGAGACCCAGTACTTC.